The present entry profiles one T cell receptor beta chain with its context. Germline assignment: CDR1 SGHRS and CDR2 YFSETQ. This CDR3 is 15 amino acids long. V lost 3 bases to trimming and J lost 4 bases, with 15 bases between them. This record comes from a study of blood T cell repertoires in COVID-19. Authors' processing steps: Reference gene primer amplification in the assay estimated nucleated cell counts. Method: immunoSEQ multiplex PCR; TCRdb's copy keeps in-frame clones and lacks some. The V and J calls and clone size are taken from that table; D and trimming were inferred from the DNA. This sample has about 160,000 clones, with about 85% found just once.

Sequencing was done on a sample of peripheral blood. J is TRBJ2-3 and V is TRBV5-1; D might be TRBD1 (7 bases). The clonotype originates from a woman aged 45-60 years with COVID-19, enrolled during active disease. CDR3 sequence reads: CASSSLTGTSDTQYF. In nucleotides, the CDR3 is TGCGCCAGCAGCTCCTTGACAGGGACTTCAGATACGCAGTATTTT.